Below are 10 T cell receptor beta chains sequenced from a single sample in a study of blood T cell repertoires in COVID-19. The table came from immunoSEQ multiplex PCR; TCRdb's copy has only in-frame clones and leaves some out. The sample has roughly 300,000 clones, about nine tenths seen once. Specimen: PBMCs or T cells enriched from blood (not recorded which). The receptors here all came from a woman aged 18-30 years who had recovered from COVID-19.

The gene calls are TRBV5-6 and TRBJ1-2; no definite D call. Trimming pared 3 bases from V and 4 bases from J, leaving 16 bases between. Germline CDR1 reads SGHDT; CDR2 reads YYEEEE. This CDR3 comprises 15 residues. This CDR3 reads CASSSPGEGSYGYTF. Written as DNA, the CDR3 is TGTGCCAGCAGCTCACCTGGAGAGGGCAGCTATGGCTACACCTTC.

This chain uses TRBV6-4 with TRBJ1-2; D remains ambiguous. CDR3 length: 13 residues. From germline, CDR1 is MRHNA and CDR2 SNTAGT. The V and J ends lost 5 bases and 4 bases respectively, with 11 bases between them. The CDR3 sequence: CASSRPAFYGYTF. The CDR3 DNA reads as TGTGCCAGCAGTCGTCCCGCGTTCTATGGCTACACCTTC.

The chain has TRBV19 and TRBJ1-2, with 8 nucleotides matching TRBD1. CDR1 and CDR2 from the germline V gene are LNHDA and SQIVND (reference sequence). V lost 7 bases, J lost 4 bases, and 14 bases stayed unmatched. The length of the CDR3 is 16 residues. The CDR3 reads CASTNRDRTLLYGYTF. DNA of the CDR3: TGTGCCAGTACGAACCGGGACAGGACCCTTCTCTATGGCTACACCTTC.

CDR3: CASSLGTGWEKRQYF. The DNA for the CDR3 is TGTGCCAGCAGCCTTGGGACAGGGTGGGAGAAGCGGCAGTACTTC. The V call is TRBV9, the J call TRBJ2-7, with 9 nucleotides matching TRBD1. Losses at the gene ends were 4 bases for V and 9 bases for J; bases not matched to a gene: 14. CDR1 is SGDLS, CDR2 YYNGEE, per germline. The length of the CDR3 is 15 residues.

Note on this clone: Other DNA variants within this sample encode the same CDR3. The chain combines TRBV28 with TRBJ2-7, with D possibly TRBD1 on 5 matching bases. Trimming left V 2 bases short and J 0 bases short, with 5 bases between. This CDR3 comprises 13 residues. Germline V gives CDR1 MDHEN, CDR2 SYDVKM. The CDR3 DNA sequence: TGTGCCAGCAGTTTAGGGGCCTCCTACGAGCAGTACTTC. Amino acids: CASSLGASYEQYF.

Here the CDR3 DNA reads TGTGCCACCAGCAGAGCTAGCGGGAGGGTTGGTGAGACCCAGTACTTC. It translates to CATSRASGRVGETQYF. The chain couples TRBV15 to TRBJ2-5, with TRBD2 matching 12 bases. Germline assignment: CDR1 LNHNV and CDR2 YYDKDF (reference sequence). The CDR3 loop spans 16 amino acids. V lost 1 base, J lost 5 bases, and 5 bases stayed unmatched.

The chain has TRBV18 and TRBJ2-6, with 8 bases aligning to TRBD1. Germline CDR1 is KGHSH and CDR2 is LQKENI. The trim removed 5 bases at V and 0 bases at J, leaving 6 bases unmatched. The length of the CDR3 is 17 residues. CDR3 DNA: TGTGCCAGCTCAAGTACCGGGACAGGCTCTGGGGCCAACGTCCTGACTTTC. This gives the protein CASSSTGTGSGANVLTF.

This clone turned up a few times. The chain combines TRBV5-5 with TRBJ2-7; D gene uncertain. Germline CDR1 reads SGHKS; CDR2 reads YYEKEE (reference sequence). The CDR3 has 15 amino acids. Trimming removed 4 bases from V and 0 bases from J, with 14 bases in between. CDR3 bases: TGTGCCAGCAGCCGACCAGACTCCAGCTCCTACGAGCAGTACTTC. Amino acids: CASSRPDSSSYEQYF.

This chain uses TRBV5-1 with TRBJ2-2; 10 bases map to TRBD1. CDR3 length: 15 residues. Germline CDR1 SGHRS, CDR2 YFSETQ. V lost 8 bases, J lost 4 bases, and 8 bases stayed unmatched. CDR3 loop: CASTAGTGATGELFF. CDR3 sequence (DNA): TGCGCCAGTACCGCCGGGACAGGGGCCACCGGGGAGCTGTTTTTT.

The chain combines TRBV6-5 with TRBJ2-1; TRBD1 aligns across 10 bases. J gave up 4 bases and V 8 bases, and 8 bases lay outside the gene matches. Germline V gene sequence: CDR1 MNHEY, CDR2 SVGAGI. The CDR3 spans 15 residues. In DNA form, the CDR3 reads TGTGCCAGCGCCACAGGGACAGGGGAATACAATGAGCAGTTCTTC. Translation: CASATGTGEYNEQFF.